Presented here are 28 T cell receptor beta chains from one specimen sequenced in a study of T cell changes during pregnancy in multiple sclerosis. TCRdb keeps only in-frame clones here, not all; method: immunoSEQ multiplex PCR. The sample comprises tens of thousands of clones, 94% of which are singletons, and 0.4% to 0.6% rests with the top ten. The sequencing used CD4+ T cells from peripheral blood mononuclear cells, collected in the first trimester of pregnancy. These receptors were collected from a female donor with multiple sclerosis, enrolled in a pregnancy study.

The chain uses TRBV7-9 and TRBJ2-1; 8 bases align to TRBD2. With 0 bases clipped from V and 9 bases from J, the junction kept 7 bases outside the gene matches. Germline CDR1 SEHNR, CDR2 FQNEAQ (reference sequence). The CDR3 is 15 residues long. CDR3 sequence reads: CASSLALAGNVEQFF. The CDR3 DNA is TGTGCCAGCAGCTTAGCGCTAGCGGGTAACGTTGAGCAGTTCTTC.

The rearrangement links TRBV2 to TRBJ2-2; TRBD1 agrees at 7 bases. Germline V gene data show CDR1 as SNHLY and CDR2 as FYNNEI. Losses at the gene ends were 7 bases for V and 2 bases for J; bases not matched to a gene: 4. The length of the CDR3 is 14 residues. The CDR3 here is CASTGTDNTGELFF. The CDR3 bases are TGTGCCAGCACCGGGACAGACAACACCGGGGAGCTGTTTTTT. Full variable domain (missing parts from reference TRBV2 and TRBJ2-2): EPEVTQTPSHQVTQMGQEVILRCVPISNHLYFYWYRQILGQKVEFLVSFYNNEISEKSEIFDDQFSVERPDGSNFTLKIRSTKLEDSAMYFCASTGTDNTGELFFGEGSRLTVL.

J is TRBJ1-4 and V is TRBV9, with D possibly TRBD1 on 6 matching bases. The CDR3 is 16 residues long. The V end was cut by 4 bases, the J end by 8 bases, with 21 bases between. The V gene's germline CDR1 is SGDLS and CDR2 YYNGEE. CDR3 nucleotides: TGTGCCAGCAGCCCGACGTCGTTGGGGGCGGGCGAAAAACTGTTTTTT. It codes for CASSPTSLGAGEKLFF.

The CDR3 coding sequence is TGTGCCAGCAGCTTGCTCGAGACCCAGTACTTC. This encodes CASSLLETQYF. V is TRBV5-6 and J is TRBJ2-5; D call uncertain. Trimming stripped 1 base from V and 5 bases from J, with 3 bases between. Germline values: CDR1 SGHDT, CDR2 YYEEEE. The CDR3 covers 11 residues.

The rearrangement uses TRBV18 and TRBJ1-2; maybe TRBD1 (5 bases). V was shortened by 4 bases and J by 5 bases, with 11 bases between the two germline ends. Germline V gene data show CDR1 as KGHSH and CDR2 as LQKENI. CDR3 length: 13 amino acids. Here the CDR3 DNA reads TGTGCCAGCTCACTGACAGAGAGTTATGGCTACACCTTC. It codes for CASSLTESYGYTF.

This sequence joins TRBV9 and TRBJ1-1; D may be TRBD1 (5 bases). The V gene's germline CDR1 is SGDLS and CDR2 YYNGEE. The V and J ends lost 2 bases and 0 bases respectively, with 8 bases between them. The CDR3 has 14 residues. The CDR3 bases are TGTGCCAGCAGCGTCGGGGGGATGAACACTGAAGCTTTCTTT. It specifies CASSVGGMNTEAFF.

This clone was seen a single time. The J gene is TRBJ1-6, the V gene TRBV5-1; D perhaps matches TRBD1 (6 bases). The germline V gene has CDR1 SGHRS and CDR2 YFSETQ. The germline V and J ends were trimmed by 0 bases and 8 bases, with 12 bases remaining between them. There are 15 residues in the CDR3. The CDR3 is CASSLEQGDYSPLHF. In DNA form, the CDR3 reads TGCGCCAGCAGCTTGGAACAGGGTGACTATTCACCCCTCCACTTT.

The CDR3 DNA reads as TGCGCCAGCAGCTTGGGACTAGCGGGGGCCGATAGCACAGATACGCAGTATTTT. It specifies CASSLGLAGADSTDTQYF. The chain combines TRBV5-1 with TRBJ2-3, with 12 nucleotides matching TRBD2. Per germline, CDR1 SGHRS and CDR2 YFSETQ. The CDR3 extends over 18 amino acids. Trimming cost V 0 bases and J 0 bases; bases outside gene matches: 5.

Written as DNA, the CDR3 is TGTGCCAGCAGCTTAGAGTGGCCGGGTCTCCAAGAGACCCAGTACTTC. Protein product: CASSLEWPGLQETQYF. The rearrangement joins TRBV11-3 to TRBJ2-5; D not resolved. Trimming stripped 0 bases from V and 1 base from J, with 12 bases between. Germline loops: CDR1 SGHNT, CDR2 YENEEA. The CDR3 extends over 16 amino acids.

The chain combines TRBV6-6 with TRBJ2-4; D is unresolved. In germline, CDR1 is MNHNY, CDR2 SVGAGI (reference sequence). The CDR3 is made up of 15 amino acids. Trimming took 6 bases from V and 0 from J, leaving 12 bases between them. CDR3 bases: TGTGCCAGCAGGTTAAGTAGTCTAGCCAAAAACATTCAGTACTTC. Translation gives CASRLSSLAKNIQYF.

The chain has TRBV18 and TRBJ1-1; D is unclear. Trimming pared 6 bases from V and 0 bases from J, leaving 8 bases between. CDR1 is KGHSH and CDR2 is LQKENI in the germline V gene. The CDR3 length is 13 residues. The CDR3, as DNA: TGTGCCAGCTCGACTCAAATGAACACTGAAGCTTTCTTT. It specifies CASSTQMNTEAFF.

The chain links TRBV19 to TRBJ2-3, with 7 nucleotides matching TRBD2. The CDR3 extends over 15 amino acids. The V gene end was trimmed by 4 bases and the J gene end by 2 bases; junction bases not matched to a gene: 6. The V gene's germline CDR1 is LNHDA and CDR2 SQIVND (reference sequence). The DNA for the CDR3 is TGTGCCAGTAGTACCGCAGCGGGGATCACAGATACGCAGTATTTT. Protein: CASSTAAGITDTQYF. Supplemented by reference TRBV19 and TRBJ2-3, the full variable domain reads DGGITQSPKYLFRKEGQNVTLSCEQNLNHDAMYWYRQDPGQGLRLIYYSQIVNDFQKGDIAEGYSVSREKKESFPLTVTSAQKNPTAFYLCASSTAAGITDTQYFGPGTRLTVL.

The chain uses TRBV6-5 and TRBJ1-2, with a tentative D call TRBD1 (6 bases). Germline loops: CDR1 MNHEY, CDR2 SVGAGI. The V and J ends lost 0 bases and 6 bases respectively, with 11 bases between them. There are 14 residues in the CDR3. CDR3 region: CASSYSGQGNGYTF. The CDR3 DNA sequence: TGTGCCAGCAGTTACTCGGGGCAGGGGAATGGCTACACCTTC.

The V and J genes are TRBV5-6 and TRBJ1-6, with 7 bases fitting TRBD1. CDR1 is SGHDT, CDR2 YYEEEE, per germline. This CDR3 has 14 amino acids. Losses at the gene ends were 5 bases for V and 10 bases for J; bases not matched to a gene: 9. Here the CDR3 reads CASSLGGRGSPLHF. The CDR3 nucleotides read TGTGCCAGCAGTTTAGGGGGCAGGGGCTCACCCCTCCACTTT.

The chain has TRBV5-1 and TRBJ2-1, with D maybe TRBD1 (6 bases). This CDR3 comprises 16 residues. The V end lost 0 bases, the J end lost 0 bases, and 10 bases lay between the germline ends. Germline CDR1 reads SGHRS; CDR2 reads YFSETQ. CDR3 sequence (DNA): TGCGCCAGCAGCTTGGGCGGACAGAGCTCCTACAATGAGCAGTTCTTC. Its protein product is CASSLGGQSSYNEQFF.

The chain joins TRBV6-5 to TRBJ2-7; 8 bases are shared with TRBD1. Germline V gives CDR1 MNHEY, CDR2 SVGAGI. Trimming took 2 bases from V and 2 from J; bases not matched to a gene: 8. The CDR3 contains 16 residues. The CDR3 region is CASSYGGTGGTYEQYF. CDR3 DNA sequence: TGTGCCAGCAGTTACGGCGGGACAGGAGGAACCTACGAGCAGTACTTC.

The chain joins TRBV27 to TRBJ2-6; no clear D. There are 16 residues in the CDR3. The germline gives CDR1 MNHEY, CDR2 SMNVEV (reference sequence). The germline V and J ends were trimmed by 1 base and 3 bases, with 10 bases remaining between them. For the CDR3, the DNA is TGTGCCAGCAGTTTATGGCTGGGCTTTGGGGCCAACGTCCTGACTTTC. It yields the protein CASSLWLGFGANVLTF.

This chain uses TRBV2 with TRBJ2-2; the match to TRBD1 covers 8 bases. This CDR3 spans 15 amino acids. The germline V gene encodes CDR1 SNHLY and CDR2 FYNNEI. With V trimmed by 7 bases and J by 5 bases, 9 bases remained unmatched. CDR3 in DNA: TGTGCCAGCAATTACCGGACAGGGAGGACCGGGGAGCTGTTTTTT. Amino acid sequence: CASNYRTGRTGELFF.

The chain is built from TRBV25-1 and TRBJ1-6; D perhaps matches TRBD1 (5 bases). The CDR3 is 17 amino acids. Looked up from germline, CDR1 is MGHDK and CDR2 is SYGVNS. V was pared by 4 bases and J by 0 bases, with 13 bases between. The CDR3 bases are TGTGCCAGCAGTGCGACAGCCCGGTCCTCCTATAATTCACCCCTCCACTTT. This codes for CASSATARSSYNSPLHF.

The chain recombines TRBV5-4 with TRBJ2-2, with TRBD2 matching 9 bases. V shed 2 bases, J shed 3 bases, and the junction held 17 bases outside the gene matches. This CDR3 comprises 20 residues. The germline CDR1 and CDR2 sequences are SGHNT and YYREEE (reference sequence). The CDR3 reads CASSFPLAGSHSRDTGELFF. The DNA of the CDR3 is TGTGCCAGCAGCTTTCCGCTAGCGGGGTCTCACAGTAGAGACACCGGGGAGCTGTTTTTT.

The chain carries TRBV18 and TRBJ2-7; 7 nucleotides match TRBD1. The CDR3 sequence is 12 residues long. The V gene end was trimmed by 3 bases and the J gene end by 6 bases; junction bases not matched to a gene: 2. The V gene's germline CDR1 is KGHSH and CDR2 LQKENI. This CDR3 reads CASSPDRAEQYF. As DNA, the CDR3 is TGTGCCAGCTCACCCGACAGGGCCGAGCAGTACTTC.

The chain recombines TRBV9 with TRBJ1-1, with unresolved D. CDR3 length: 15 amino acids. V lost 0 bases, J lost 6 bases, and 15 bases lay in between. Per germline, CDR1 SGDLS and CDR2 YYNGEE. The CDR3 DNA follows: TGTGCCAGCAGCGTAGTTGCGGGTGGGTCTTCTGAAGCTTTCTTT. The encoded protein is CASSVVAGGSSEAFF.

The chain is built from TRBV19 and TRBJ1-3; perhaps TRBD1 as D (5 bases). Germline V gene lookup returns CDR1 LNHDA and CDR2 SQIVND (reference sequence). The CDR3 spans 16 residues. V shed 8 bases and J shed 0 bases, with 17 bases lying between them. CDR3 protein: CASLMQGTSSGNTIYF. The CDR3 DNA sequence: TGTGCCAGTCTTATGCAGGGCACTTCCTCTGGAAACACCATATATTTT.

The chain employs TRBV19 and TRBJ2-7; TRBD2 matches at 12 bases. The CDR3 runs to 15 residues. The V gene end was trimmed by 5 bases and the J gene end by 3 bases; junction bases not matched to a gene: 5. Germline CDR1 reads LNHDA; CDR2 reads SQIVND (reference sequence). CDR3 sequence reads: CASSSGLAGIYEQYF. The CDR3, as DNA: TGTGCCAGTAGTTCCGGACTAGCGGGGATCTACGAGCAGTACTTC.

The chain joins TRBV30 to TRBJ1-2; maybe TRBD1 (6 bases). The germline V and J ends were trimmed by 3 bases and 8 bases, with 16 bases remaining between them. This CDR3 comprises 13 residues. Germline CDR1 reads GTSNPN; CDR2 reads SVGIG (reference sequence). The DNA for the CDR3 is TGTGCCTGGAGGATTGGGGGGGGCGGGGGCTACACCTTC. Residues: CAWRIGGGGGYTF. Together with reference TRBV30 and TRBJ1-2, the CDR3 gives the full variable domain: SQTIHQWPATLVQPVGSPLSLECTVEGTSNPNLYWYRQAAGRGLQLLFYSVGIGQISSEVPQNLSASRPQDRQFILSSKKLLLSDSGFYLCAWRIGGGGGYTFGSGTRLTVV.

As concerns this clone: The sample contains more than one DNA sequence encoding this CDR3. This sequence joins TRBV5-1 and TRBJ2-7; 7 bases are shared with TRBD1. CDR1 and CDR2 from the germline V gene are SGHRS and YFSETQ. The CDR3 runs 15 residues. Germline trimming cut 6 bases from V and 0 bases from J; bases unmatched to any gene: 9. The CDR3 loop is CASTLKAGGSYEQYF. For the CDR3, the DNA is TGCGCCAGCACCCTTAAGGCAGGGGGCTCCTACGAGCAGTACTTC.

The chain joins TRBV18 to TRBJ2-7; TRBD2 agrees at 9 bases. The length of the CDR3 is 15 residues. Germline CDR1 is KGHSH and CDR2 is LQKENI. With 3 bases clipped from V and 5 bases from J, the junction kept 8 bases outside the gene matches. The CDR3: CASSPSGGRSDEQYF. In DNA form, the CDR3 reads TGTGCCAGCTCACCGAGCGGGGGGCGGTCGGACGAGCAGTACTTC. The variable domain in full, with the rest retrieved from reference TRBV18 and TRBJ2-7, is NAGVMQNPRHLVRRRGQEARLRCSPMKGHSHVYWYRQLPEEGLKFMVYLQKENIIDESGMPKERFSAEFPKEGPSILRIQQVVRGDSAAYFCASSPSGGRSDEQYFGPGTRLTVT.

This chain uses TRBV9 with TRBJ1-1; a weak D match, TRBD1 (6 bases). Trimming stripped 0 bases from V and 4 bases from J, with 16 bases between. The V gene's germline CDR1 is SGDLS and CDR2 YYNGEE. The CDR3 is made up of 16 amino acids. CDR3 sequence reads: CASSVGRGASPTEAFF. As DNA, the CDR3 is TGTGCCAGCAGCGTAGGCCGGGGGGCATCCCCCACTGAAGCTTTCTTT.